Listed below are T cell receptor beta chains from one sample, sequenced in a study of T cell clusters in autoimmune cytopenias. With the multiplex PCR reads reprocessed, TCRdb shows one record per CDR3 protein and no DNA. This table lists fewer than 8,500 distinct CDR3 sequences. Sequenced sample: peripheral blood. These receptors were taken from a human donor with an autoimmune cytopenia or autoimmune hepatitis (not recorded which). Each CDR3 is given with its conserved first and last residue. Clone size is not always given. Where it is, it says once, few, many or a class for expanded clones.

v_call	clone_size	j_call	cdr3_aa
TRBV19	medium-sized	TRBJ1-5	CASSIRTGLNQPQHF
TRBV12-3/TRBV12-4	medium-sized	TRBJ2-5	CASSASLGAETQYF
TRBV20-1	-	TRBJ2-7	CSARRDSYEQYF
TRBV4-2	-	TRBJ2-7	CASSQGLVDEQYF
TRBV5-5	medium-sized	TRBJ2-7	CASSSDSYEQYF
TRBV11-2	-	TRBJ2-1	CASRRQVGIDEQFF
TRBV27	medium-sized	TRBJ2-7	CASSFSGTGQDLYF
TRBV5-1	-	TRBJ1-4	CASSLRTGGARGEKLFF
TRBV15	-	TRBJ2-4	CATSRDQHVLSLAKNIQYF
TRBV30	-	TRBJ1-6	CAWSVQRVGNSPLHF
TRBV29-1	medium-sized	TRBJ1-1	CSVENRRGYGDTEAFF
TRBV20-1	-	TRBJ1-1	CSAQRSRGAYAEAFF
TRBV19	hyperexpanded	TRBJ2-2	CASSMSFPGELFF
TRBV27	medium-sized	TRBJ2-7	CATSRLGDSHFYEQYF
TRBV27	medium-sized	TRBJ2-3	CASSPKRGGMNTQYF
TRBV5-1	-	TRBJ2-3	CASSFFLGGRSPTDTQYF
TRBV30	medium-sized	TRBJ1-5	CAWSRGISNQPQHF
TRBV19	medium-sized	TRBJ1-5	CASSMRARGNQPQHF
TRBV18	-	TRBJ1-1	CASSHRQGSGGRTEAFF
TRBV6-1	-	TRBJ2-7	CAGKGHRGSSYEQYF
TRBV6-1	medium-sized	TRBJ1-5	CASSDSYSNQPQHF
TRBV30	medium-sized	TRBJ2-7	CAWRRTGFNEQYF
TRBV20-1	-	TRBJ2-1	CSARKFDRGNEQFF
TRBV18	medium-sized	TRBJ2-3	CASSAGRRGADTQYF
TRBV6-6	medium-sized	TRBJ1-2	CASRRTGNNYGYTF
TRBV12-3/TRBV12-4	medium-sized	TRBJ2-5	CASSLRGTETQYF
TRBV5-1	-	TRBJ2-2	CASSLGRVNTGELFF
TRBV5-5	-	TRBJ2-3	CASSLAGGTTDTQYF
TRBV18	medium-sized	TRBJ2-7	CASSQSVQREQYF
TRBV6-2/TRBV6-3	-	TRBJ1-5	CASETQFGGAGQPQHF
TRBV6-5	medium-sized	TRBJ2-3	CASSYKEYTDTQYF
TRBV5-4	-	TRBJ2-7	CASSLARKRGGREQYF
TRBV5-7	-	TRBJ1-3	CASSTRTQSSGNTIYF
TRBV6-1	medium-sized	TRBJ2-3	CASSALAVWNPDTQYF
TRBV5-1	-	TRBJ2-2	CASNTGQGGTGELFF
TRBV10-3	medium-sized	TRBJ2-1	CAISDGTQQFF
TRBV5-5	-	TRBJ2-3	CASSWKNTGFTSTDTQYF
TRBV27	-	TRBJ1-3	CASSKTPLLSTAGEASGNTIYF
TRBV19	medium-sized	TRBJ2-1	CASSTGDSKNEQFF
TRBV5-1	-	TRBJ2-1	CASSLPTSGVVNEQFF
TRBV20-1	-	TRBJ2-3	CSARARGDTQYF